This T cell receptor beta chain comes out of a study of T-cell reconstitution after alpha-beta-depleted transplantation in children. From germline, CDR1 is DFQATT and CDR2 SNEGSKA (reference sequence). The CDR3 is 13 residues long. For TCRbeta, the library was prepared with unique molecular identifiers. TCRdb used MiXCR to reprocess the PCR reads, holding one entry per CDR3 protein. The profile shows about 610,000 distinct CDR3 sequences, 10% to 13% of them singletons. There are many counts of this clonotype. This TCR was recovered from a human donor who donated a stem cell graft to a child with acute myeloid leukemia. The sample consisted of PBMCs from the stem cell graft donor, taken from the stem cell graft. This chain links TRBV20-1 with TRBJ2-4; D possibly matches TRBD1 or TRBD2 (5 bases each). CDR3 bases: TGCAGGGGGGTTGGGGTGGCCAAAAACATTCAGTACTTC. Protein: CRGVGVAKNIQYF.